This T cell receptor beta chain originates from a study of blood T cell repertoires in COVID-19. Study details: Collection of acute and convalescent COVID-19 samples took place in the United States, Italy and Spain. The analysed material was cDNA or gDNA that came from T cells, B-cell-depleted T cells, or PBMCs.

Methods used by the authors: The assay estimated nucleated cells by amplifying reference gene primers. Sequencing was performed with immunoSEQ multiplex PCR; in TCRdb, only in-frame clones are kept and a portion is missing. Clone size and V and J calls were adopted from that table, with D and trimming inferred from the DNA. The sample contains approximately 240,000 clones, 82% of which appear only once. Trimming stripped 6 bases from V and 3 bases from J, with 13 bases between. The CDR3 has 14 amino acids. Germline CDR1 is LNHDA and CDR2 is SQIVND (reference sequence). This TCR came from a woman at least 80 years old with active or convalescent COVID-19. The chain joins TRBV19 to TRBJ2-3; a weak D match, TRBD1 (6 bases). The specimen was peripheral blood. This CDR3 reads CASRMRGGTDTQYF. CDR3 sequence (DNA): TGTGCCAGTAGAATGAGAGGGGGAACAGATACGCAGTATTTT.